Many counts were recorded for the clone carrying this T cell receptor beta chain. As yet, its antigen is unknown. From RNA transcripts, TCR beta CDR3 regions were amplified. The TCR CDR3 first-round RT-PCR relied on the HTBI primer set. A single record per CDR3 protein comes from TCRdb applying MiXCR to the multiplex PCR reads. The repertoire includes 240,000 or so distinct CDR3 sequences, roughly 17% of them detected once, and 28% sits in the top ten. The study excluded patients with uncontrolled infection, other autoimmune disease, pregnancy or lactation. These data come from a study of T cells in Graves' hyperthyroidism and ophthalmopathy. General study results and limits: Most expanded thyroid clonotypes above 0.001 recurred in blood. It was a median approximately 6.9 months before onset that the model predicted ophthalmopathy.

Deletions cut 3 bases from V and 5 bases from J, with 10 bases between. This CDR3 region has 12 residues. Germline CDR1 is DFQATT and CDR2 is SNEGSKA (reference sequence). This sequence originates from a woman aged 18-29 years with Graves' ophthalmopathy. This rearrangement joins TRBV20-1 to TRBJ1-1; D is perhaps TRBD1 (5 bases). Sequences were obtained from blood. The CDR3 DNA reads as TGCAGTGCTAGTTGGAAGGGGACTGAAGCTTTCTTT. It encodes CSASWKGTEAFF.